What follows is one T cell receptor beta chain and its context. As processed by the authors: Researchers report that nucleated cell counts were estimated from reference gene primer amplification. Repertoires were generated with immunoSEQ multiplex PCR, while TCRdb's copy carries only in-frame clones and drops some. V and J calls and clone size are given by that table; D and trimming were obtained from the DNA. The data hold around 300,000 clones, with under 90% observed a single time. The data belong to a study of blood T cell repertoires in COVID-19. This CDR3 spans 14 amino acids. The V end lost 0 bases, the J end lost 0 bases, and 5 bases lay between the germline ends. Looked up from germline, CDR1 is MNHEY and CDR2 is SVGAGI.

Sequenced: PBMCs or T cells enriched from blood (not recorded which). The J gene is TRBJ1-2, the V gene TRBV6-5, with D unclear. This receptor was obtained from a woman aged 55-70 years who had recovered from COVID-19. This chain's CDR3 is CASSYSYSNYGYTF. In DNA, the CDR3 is TGTGCCAGCAGTTACTCCTATTCTAACTATGGCTACACCTTC.